The source of this T cell receptor (beta chain) is a study of blood T cell repertoires in COVID-19. Study summary: Sample material is recorded as cDNA or gDNA derived from T cells, B-cell-depleted T cells, or PBMCs.

Individuals drawn from about two dozen US areas were roughly 18 to 89 years old. Per the original data handling: Estimated nucleated cell counts came from reference gene primer amplification. Sequenced by immunoSEQ multiplex PCR; TCRdb stores in-frame clones only, minus some. That table furnishes V, J and clone size, whereas the DNA furnished D and trimming. The sample lists under 250,000 clones; 75% to 90% were seen once. Per the germline V gene, CDR1 is LGHDT and CDR2 is YNNKEL (reference sequence). The CDR3 extends over 16 amino acids. Trimming removed 4 bases from V and 2 bases from J, with 15 bases in between.

This TCR was recovered from a woman in her thirties who had been exposed to COVID-19. Material: PBMCs or T cells enriched from blood (not recorded which). The chain couples TRBV3-1 (or the pseudogene TRBV3-2) to TRBJ2-4; weak D call: TRBD1 (5 bases). The CDR3 DNA follows: TGTGCCAGCAGCCCCGCAGCCAGGGCGACCAAAAACATTCAGTACTTC. This encodes CASSPAARATKNIQYF.